The 4 T cell receptor beta chains below were found in one sample sequenced in a study of T cell responses to AZD1222 COVID-19 vaccine. Clones were read by immunoSEQ multiplex PCR, and TCRdb kept only the in-frame ones, dropping some. The sample includes approximately 180,000 clones, almost 95% of them seen just once. The sample in question was peripheral blood, obtained on day 0 of AZD1222 vaccination. All receptors come from an adult in good health.

The chain joins TRBV28 to TRBJ1-5; possible D gene TRBD1, 5 bases. This CDR3 comprises 17 residues. Looked up from germline, CDR1 is MDHEN and CDR2 is SYDVKM. The V and J ends lost 1 base and 6 bases respectively, with 19 bases between them. CDR3 sequence (DNA): TGTGCCAGCAGTTTATTAGGGTCAGGGAGAATCACTCAGCCCCAGCATTTT. It codes for CASSLLGSGRITQPQHF.

The chain carries TRBV30 and TRBJ2-5; TRBD2 is a possible D gene (6 bases). Germline V gives CDR1 GTSNPN, CDR2 SVGIG (reference sequence). V lost 0 bases to trimming and J lost 4 bases, with 9 bases between them. This CDR3 comprises 13 residues. CDR3 sequence: CAWSVSGVETQYF. For the CDR3, the DNA is TGTGCCTGGAGTGTATCGGGGGTAGAGACCCAGTACTTC.

This chain links TRBV19 with TRBJ1-5, with TRBD1 matching 12 bases. V dropped 5 bases and J dropped 7; count of bases not matched to a gene: 6. The germline V gene has CDR1 LNHDA and CDR2 SQIVND (reference sequence). The CDR3 is 15 residues long. The CDR3 region has the DNA TGTGCCAGTAGTCCCGGGACAGGGGGCGAGCAGCCCCAGCATTTT. This codes for CASSPGTGGEQPQHF. Filled out from reference TRBV19 and TRBJ1-5, the complete variable domain reads DGGITQSPKYLFRKEGQNVTLSCEQNLNHDAMYWYRQDPGQGLRLIYYSQIVNDFQKGDIAEGYSVSREKKESFPLTVTSAQKNPTAFYLCASSPGTGGEQPQHFGDGTRLSIL.

The chain couples TRBV7-8 to TRBJ1-6; unclear D gene. This CDR3 spans 13 amino acids. Germline CDR1 and CDR2: SGHVS and FQNEAQ. V lost 6 bases and J 3 bases, leaving 6 bases between the germline ends. The CDR3 DNA reads as TGTGCCAGCAGACGGGGCTATAATTCACCCCTCCACTTT. It yields the protein CASRRGYNSPLHF.